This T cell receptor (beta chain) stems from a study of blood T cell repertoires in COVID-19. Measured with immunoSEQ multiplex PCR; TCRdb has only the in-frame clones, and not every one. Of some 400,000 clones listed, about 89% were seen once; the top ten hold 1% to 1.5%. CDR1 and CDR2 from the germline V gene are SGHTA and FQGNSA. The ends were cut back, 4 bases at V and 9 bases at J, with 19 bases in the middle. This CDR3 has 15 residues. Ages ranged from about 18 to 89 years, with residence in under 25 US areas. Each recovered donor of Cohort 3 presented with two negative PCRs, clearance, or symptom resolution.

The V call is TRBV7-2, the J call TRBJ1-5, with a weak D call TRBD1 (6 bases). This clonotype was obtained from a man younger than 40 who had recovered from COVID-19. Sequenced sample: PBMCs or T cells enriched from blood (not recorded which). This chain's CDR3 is CASSSDSLISRPQHF. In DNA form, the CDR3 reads TGTGCCAGCAGCTCGGACAGTTTGATTAGTCGGCCCCAGCATTTT.